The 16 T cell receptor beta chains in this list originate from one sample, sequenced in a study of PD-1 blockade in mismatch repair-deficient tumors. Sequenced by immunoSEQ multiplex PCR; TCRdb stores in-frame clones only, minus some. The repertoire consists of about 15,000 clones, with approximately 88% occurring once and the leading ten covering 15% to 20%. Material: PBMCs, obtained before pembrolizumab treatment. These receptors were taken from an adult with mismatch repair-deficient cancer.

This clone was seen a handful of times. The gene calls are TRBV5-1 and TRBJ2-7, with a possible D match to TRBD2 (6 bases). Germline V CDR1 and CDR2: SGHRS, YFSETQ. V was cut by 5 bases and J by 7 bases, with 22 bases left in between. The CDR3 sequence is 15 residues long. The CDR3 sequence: CASRGGLQGVGEQYF. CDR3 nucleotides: TGCGCCAGCAGGGGGGGACTCCAAGGTGTCGGGGAGCAGTACTTC.

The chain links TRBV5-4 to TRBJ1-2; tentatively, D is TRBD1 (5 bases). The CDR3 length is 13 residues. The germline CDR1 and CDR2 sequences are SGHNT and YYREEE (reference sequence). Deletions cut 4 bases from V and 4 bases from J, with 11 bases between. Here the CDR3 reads CASSRDGSYGYTF. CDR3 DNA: TGTGCCAGCAGCAGGGACGGCTCCTATGGCTACACCTTC.

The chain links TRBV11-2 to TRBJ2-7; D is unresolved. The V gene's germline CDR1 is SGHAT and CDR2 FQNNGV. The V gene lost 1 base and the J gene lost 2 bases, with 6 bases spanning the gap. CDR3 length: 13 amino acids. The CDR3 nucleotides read TGTGCCAGCAGCTTAGGATACACCTACGAGCAGTACTTC. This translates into CASSLGYTYEQYF. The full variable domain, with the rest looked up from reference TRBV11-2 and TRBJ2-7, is EAGVAQSPRYKIIEKRQSVAFWCNPISGHATLYWYQQILGQGPKLLIQFQNNGVVDDSQLPKDRFSAERLKGVDSTLKIQPAKLEDSAVYLCASSLGYTYEQYFGPGTRLTVT.

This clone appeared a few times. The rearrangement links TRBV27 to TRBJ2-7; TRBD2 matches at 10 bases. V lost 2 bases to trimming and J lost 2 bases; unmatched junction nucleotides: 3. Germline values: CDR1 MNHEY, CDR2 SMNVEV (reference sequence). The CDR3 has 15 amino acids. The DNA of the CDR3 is TGTGCCAGCAGTTTACGGAGCGGGAGGGCCTACGAGCAGTACTTC. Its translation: CASSLRSGRAYEQYF.

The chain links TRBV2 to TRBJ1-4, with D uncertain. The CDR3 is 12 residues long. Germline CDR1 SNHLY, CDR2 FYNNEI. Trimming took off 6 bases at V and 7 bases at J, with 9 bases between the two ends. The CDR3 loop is CASSVLFEKLFF. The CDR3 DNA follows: TGTGCCAGCAGCGTTTTATTTGAAAAACTGTTTTTT. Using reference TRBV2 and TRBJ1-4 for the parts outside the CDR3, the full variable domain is EPEVTQTPSHQVTQMGQEVILRCVPISNHLYFYWYRQILGQKVEFLVSFYNNEISEKSEIFDDQFSVERPDGSNFTLKIRSTKLEDSAMYFCASSVLFEKLFFGSGTQLSVL.

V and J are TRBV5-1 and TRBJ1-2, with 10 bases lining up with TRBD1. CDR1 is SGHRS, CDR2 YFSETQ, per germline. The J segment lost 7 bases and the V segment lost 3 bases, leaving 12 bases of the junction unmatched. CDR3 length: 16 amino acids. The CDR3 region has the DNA TGCGCCAGCAGCTCCGGCCCGGACAGGGGGAAGGGTGGCTACACCTTC. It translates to CASSSGPDRGKGGYTF.

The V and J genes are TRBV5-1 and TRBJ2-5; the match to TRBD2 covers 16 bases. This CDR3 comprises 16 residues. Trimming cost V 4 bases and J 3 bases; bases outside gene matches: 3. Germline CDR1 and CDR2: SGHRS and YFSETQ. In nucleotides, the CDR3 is TGCGCCAGCAGCCCGGGACTAGCGGGAGGGAAAGAGACCCAGTACTTC. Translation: CASSPGLAGGKETQYF.

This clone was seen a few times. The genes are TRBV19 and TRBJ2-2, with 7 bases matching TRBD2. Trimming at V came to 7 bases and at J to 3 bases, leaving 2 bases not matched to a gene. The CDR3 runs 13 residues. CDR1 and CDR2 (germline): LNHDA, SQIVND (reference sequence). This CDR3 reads CASNGLDTGELFF. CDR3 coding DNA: TGTGCCAGTAACGGACTAGACACCGGGGAGCTGTTTTTT.

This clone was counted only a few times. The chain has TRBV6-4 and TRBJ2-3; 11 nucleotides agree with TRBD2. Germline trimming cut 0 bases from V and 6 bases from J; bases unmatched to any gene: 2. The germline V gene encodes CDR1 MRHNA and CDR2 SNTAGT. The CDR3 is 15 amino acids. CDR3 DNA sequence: TGTGCCAGCAGTGACTCTAGCGGGAGGGCCGATACGCAGTATTTT. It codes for CASSDSSGRADTQYF.

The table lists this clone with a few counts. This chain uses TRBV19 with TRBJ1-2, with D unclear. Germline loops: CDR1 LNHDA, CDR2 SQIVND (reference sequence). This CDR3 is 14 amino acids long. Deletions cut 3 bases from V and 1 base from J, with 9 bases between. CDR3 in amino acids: CASSMRGDNYGYTF. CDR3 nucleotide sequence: TGTGCCAGTAGTATGCGGGGAGATAACTATGGCTACACCTTC.

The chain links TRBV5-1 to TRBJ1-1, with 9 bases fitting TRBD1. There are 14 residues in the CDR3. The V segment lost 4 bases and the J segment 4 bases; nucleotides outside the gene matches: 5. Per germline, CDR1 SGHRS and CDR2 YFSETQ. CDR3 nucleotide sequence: TGCGCCAGCAGCAAAGAGACAGGGGGCACTGAAGCTTTCTTT. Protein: CASSKETGGTEAFF.

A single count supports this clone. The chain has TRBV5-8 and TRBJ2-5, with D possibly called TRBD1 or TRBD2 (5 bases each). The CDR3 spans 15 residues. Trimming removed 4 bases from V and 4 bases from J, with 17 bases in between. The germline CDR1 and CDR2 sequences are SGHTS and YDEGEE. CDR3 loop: CASSPGKGPGETQYF. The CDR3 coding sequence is TGTGCCAGCAGCCCTGGTAAGGGACCAGGAGAGACCCAGTACTTC.

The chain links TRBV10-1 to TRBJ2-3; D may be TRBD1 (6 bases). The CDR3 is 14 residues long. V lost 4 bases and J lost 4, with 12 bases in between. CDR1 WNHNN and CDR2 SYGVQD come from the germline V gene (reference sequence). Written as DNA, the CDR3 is TGCGCCAGCAGTGCGAGGGGGTTCGCAGATACGCAGTATTTT. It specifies CASSARGFADTQYF.

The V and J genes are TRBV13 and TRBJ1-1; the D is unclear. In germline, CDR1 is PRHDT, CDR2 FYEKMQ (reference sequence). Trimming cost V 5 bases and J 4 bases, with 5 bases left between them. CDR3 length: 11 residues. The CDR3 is CASSLSTEAFF. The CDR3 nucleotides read TGTGCCAGCAGCCTTAGCACTGAAGCTTTCTTT. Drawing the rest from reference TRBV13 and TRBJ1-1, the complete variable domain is AAGVIQSPRHLIKEKRETATLKCYPIPRHDTVYWYQQGPGQDPQFLISFYEKMQSDKGSIPDRFSAQQFSDYHSELNMSSLELGDSALYFCASSLSTEAFFGQGTRLTVV.

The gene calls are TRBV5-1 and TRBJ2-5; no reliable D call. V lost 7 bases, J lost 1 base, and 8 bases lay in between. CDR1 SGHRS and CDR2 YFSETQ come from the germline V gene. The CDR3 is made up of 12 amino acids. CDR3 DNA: TGCGCCAGCCGAACGGGCCAAGAGACCCAGTACTTC. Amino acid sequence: CASRTGQETQYF.

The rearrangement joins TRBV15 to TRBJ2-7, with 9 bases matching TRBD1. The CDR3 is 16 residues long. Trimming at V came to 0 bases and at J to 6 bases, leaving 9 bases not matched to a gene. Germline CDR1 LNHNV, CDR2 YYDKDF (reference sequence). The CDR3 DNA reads TGTGCCACCAGCAGAGATTTGGCGGGACAGGGTGGCGAGCAGTACTTC. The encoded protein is CATSRDLAGQGGEQYF.